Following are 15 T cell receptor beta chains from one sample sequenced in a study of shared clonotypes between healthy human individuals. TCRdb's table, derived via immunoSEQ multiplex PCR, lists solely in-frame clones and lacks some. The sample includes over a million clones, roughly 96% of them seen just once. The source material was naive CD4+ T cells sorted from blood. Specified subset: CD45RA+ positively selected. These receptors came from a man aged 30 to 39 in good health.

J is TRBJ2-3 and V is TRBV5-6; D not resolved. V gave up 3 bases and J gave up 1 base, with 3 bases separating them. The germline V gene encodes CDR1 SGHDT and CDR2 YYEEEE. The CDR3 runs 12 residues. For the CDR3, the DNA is TGTGCCAGCAGCTCAGGCACAGATACGCAGTATTTT. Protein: CASSSGTDTQYF.

The CDR3 region is CASSPLPEPMNTEAFF. Here the CDR3 DNA reads TGTGCCAGCAGCCCGTTGCCAGAGCCAATGAACACTGAAGCTTTCTTT. The chain links TRBV7-8 to TRBJ1-1; no clear D. V was cut by 5 bases and J by 0 bases, with 16 bases left in between. Germline loops: CDR1 SGHVS, CDR2 FQNEAQ. This CDR3 contains 16 residues.

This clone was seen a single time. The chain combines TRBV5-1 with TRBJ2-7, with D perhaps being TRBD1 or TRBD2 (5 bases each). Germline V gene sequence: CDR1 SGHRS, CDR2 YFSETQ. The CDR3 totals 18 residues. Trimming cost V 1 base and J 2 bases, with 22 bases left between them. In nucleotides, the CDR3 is TGCGCCAGCAGCTTGAACTCGTTACACCGGGACGGAACCTACGAGCAGTACTTC. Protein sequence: CASSLNSLHRDGTYEQYF.

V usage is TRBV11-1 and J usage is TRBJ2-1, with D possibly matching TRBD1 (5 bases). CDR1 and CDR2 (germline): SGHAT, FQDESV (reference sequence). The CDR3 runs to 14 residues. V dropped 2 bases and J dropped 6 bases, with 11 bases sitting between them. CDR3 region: CASSLQGLSNEQFF. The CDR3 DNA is TGTGCCAGCAGCTTACAGGGCCTTAGCAATGAGCAGTTCTTC.

CDR3 coding DNA: TGTGCCACCAGCAGAGATCATGAGCAGTTCTTC. This encodes CATSRDHEQFF. The J gene is TRBJ2-1, the V gene TRBV15; no clear D gene. This CDR3 is 11 amino acids long. Germline V gene sequence: CDR1 LNHNV, CDR2 YYDKDF (reference sequence). V lost 0 bases, J lost 8 bases, and 2 bases lay in between.

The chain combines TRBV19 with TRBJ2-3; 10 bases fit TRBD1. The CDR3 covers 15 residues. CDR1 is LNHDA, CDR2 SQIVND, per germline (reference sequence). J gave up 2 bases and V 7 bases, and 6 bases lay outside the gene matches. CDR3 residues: CASIPGTGVTDTQYF. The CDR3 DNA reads TGTGCCAGTATTCCCGGGACAGGGGTCACAGATACGCAGTATTTT.

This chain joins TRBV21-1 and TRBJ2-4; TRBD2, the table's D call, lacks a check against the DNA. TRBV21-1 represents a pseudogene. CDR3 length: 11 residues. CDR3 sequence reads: CASSKTSIQYF. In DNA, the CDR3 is TGTGCCAGCAGCAAAACGAGTATTCAGTACTTC.

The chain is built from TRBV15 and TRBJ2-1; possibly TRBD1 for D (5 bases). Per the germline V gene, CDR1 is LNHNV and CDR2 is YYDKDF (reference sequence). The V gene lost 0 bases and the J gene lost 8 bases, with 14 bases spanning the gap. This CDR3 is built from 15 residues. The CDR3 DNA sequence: TGTGCCACCAGCAGAGATGCCCCAGGGTACGATGAGCAGTTCTTC. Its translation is CATSRDAPGYDEQFF.

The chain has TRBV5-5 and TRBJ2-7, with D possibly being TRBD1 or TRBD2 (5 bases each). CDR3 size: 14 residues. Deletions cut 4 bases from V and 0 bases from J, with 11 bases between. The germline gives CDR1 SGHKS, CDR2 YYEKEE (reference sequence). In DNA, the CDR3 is TGTGCCAGCAGCCAACGGGACCACTCCTACGAGCAGTACTTC. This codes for CASSQRDHSYEQYF.

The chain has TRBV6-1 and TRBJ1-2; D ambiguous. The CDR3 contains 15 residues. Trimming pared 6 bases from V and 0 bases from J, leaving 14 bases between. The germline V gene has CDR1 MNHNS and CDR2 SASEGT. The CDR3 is CASSPSGRANYGYTF. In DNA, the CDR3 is TGTGCCAGCAGCCCTTCAGGCCGGGCTAACTATGGCTACACCTTC.

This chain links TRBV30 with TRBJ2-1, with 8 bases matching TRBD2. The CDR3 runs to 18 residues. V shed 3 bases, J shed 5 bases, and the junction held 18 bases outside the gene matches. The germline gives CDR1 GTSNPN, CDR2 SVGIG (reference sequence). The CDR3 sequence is CAWRATVSGGRTDNEQFF. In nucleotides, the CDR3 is TGTGCCTGGAGAGCAACCGTTTCGGGCGGGAGGACCGACAATGAGCAGTTCTTC.

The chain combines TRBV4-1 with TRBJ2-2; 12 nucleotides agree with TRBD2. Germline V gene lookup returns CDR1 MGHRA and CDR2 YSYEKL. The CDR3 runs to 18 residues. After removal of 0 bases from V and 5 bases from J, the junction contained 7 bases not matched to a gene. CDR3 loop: CASSQESLAGGWTGELFF. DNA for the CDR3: TGCGCCAGCAGCCAAGAATCACTAGCGGGAGGCTGGACCGGGGAGCTGTTTTTT.

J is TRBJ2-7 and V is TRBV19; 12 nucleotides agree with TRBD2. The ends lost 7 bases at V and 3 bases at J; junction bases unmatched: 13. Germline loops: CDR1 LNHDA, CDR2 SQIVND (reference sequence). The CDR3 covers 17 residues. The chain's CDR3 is CASTPRGTSGRFYEQYF. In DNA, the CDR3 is TGTGCCAGTACCCCGCGGGGAACTAGCGGGAGGTTCTACGAGCAGTACTTC.

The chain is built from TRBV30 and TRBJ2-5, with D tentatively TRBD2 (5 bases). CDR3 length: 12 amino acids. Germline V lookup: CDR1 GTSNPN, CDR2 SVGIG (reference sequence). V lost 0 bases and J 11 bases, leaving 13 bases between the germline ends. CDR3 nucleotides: TGTGCCTGGAGTGTCGGTGGGAGCTTTCAGTACTTC. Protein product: CAWSVGGSFQYF.

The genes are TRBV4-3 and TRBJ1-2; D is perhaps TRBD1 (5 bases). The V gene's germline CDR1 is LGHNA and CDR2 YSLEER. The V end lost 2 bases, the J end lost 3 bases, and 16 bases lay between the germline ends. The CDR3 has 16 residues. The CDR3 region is CASSQSWPDRYYGYTF. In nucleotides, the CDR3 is TGCGCCAGCAGCCAAAGTTGGCCCGACAGATACTATGGCTACACCTTC.